This T cell receptor (beta chain) is drawn from a study of control samples from healthy donors and cancer patients. Data came from immunoSEQ multiplex PCR; TCRdb stores just in-frame clones and leaves some out. The sample carries under 150,000 clones, 80% to 90% recorded once. The V gene lost 4 bases and the J gene lost 7 bases, with 17 bases spanning the gap. This CDR3 contains 15 residues. Germline assignment: CDR1 SNHLY and CDR2 FYNNEI. This clonotype was sampled from a woman aged 50 to 65 with colorectal cancer. Sequences were obtained from PBMCs. The V gene is TRBV2, the J gene TRBJ2-1, with D possibly TRBD1 on 6 matching bases. CDR3 sequence: CASSVLNRARNEQFF. CDR3 coding DNA: TGTGCCAGCAGTGTATTAAACAGGGCCCGGAATGAGCAGTTCTTC.